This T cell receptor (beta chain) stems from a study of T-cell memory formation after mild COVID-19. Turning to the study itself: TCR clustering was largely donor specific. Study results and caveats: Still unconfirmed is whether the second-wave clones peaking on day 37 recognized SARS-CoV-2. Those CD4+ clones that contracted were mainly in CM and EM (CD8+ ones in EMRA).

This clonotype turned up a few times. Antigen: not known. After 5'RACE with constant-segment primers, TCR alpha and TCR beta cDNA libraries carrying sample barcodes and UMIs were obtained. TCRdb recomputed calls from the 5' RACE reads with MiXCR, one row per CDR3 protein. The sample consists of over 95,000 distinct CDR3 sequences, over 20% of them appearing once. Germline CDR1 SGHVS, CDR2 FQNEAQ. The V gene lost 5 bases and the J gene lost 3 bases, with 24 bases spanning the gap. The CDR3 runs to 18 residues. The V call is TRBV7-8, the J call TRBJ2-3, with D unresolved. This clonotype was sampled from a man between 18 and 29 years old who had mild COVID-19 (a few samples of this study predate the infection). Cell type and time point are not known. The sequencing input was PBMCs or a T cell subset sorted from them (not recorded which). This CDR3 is CASSQVEADVLPTDTQYF. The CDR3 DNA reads TGTGCCAGCAGCCAAGTAGAGGCTGACGTTCTGCCGACAGATACGCAGTATTTT.